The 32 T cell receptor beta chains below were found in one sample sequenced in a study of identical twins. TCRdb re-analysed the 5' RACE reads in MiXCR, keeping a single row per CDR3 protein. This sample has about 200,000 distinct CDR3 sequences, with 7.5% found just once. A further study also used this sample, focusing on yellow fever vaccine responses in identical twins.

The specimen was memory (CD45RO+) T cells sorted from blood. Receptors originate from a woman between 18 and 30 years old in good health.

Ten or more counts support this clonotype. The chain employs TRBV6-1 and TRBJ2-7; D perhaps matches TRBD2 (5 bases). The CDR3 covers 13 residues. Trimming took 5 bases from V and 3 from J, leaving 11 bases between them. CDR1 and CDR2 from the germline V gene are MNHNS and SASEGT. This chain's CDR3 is CASSKNGGYEQYF. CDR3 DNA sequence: TGTGCCAGCAGTAAAAACGGAGGCTACGAGCAGTACTTC.

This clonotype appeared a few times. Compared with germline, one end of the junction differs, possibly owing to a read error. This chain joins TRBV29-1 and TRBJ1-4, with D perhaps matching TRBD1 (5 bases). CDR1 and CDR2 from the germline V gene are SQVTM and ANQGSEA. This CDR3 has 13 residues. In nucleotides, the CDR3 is TGTTCCGGTGGGGGGTCTGATAATGAAAAACTGTTTTTT. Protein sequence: CSGGGSDNEKLFF.

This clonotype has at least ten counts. CDR3 amino acids: CSAQRRGGDTQYF. The CDR3, as DNA: TGCAGTGCCCAACGGAGGGGAGGCGACACCCAGTACTTC. The chain is built from TRBV20-1 and TRBJ2-5; perhaps TRBD2 as D (6 bases). The CDR3 covers 13 residues. Trimming removed 6 bases at V and 8 bases at J, with 19 bases between. The germline V gene has CDR1 DFQATT and CDR2 SNEGSKA (reference sequence).

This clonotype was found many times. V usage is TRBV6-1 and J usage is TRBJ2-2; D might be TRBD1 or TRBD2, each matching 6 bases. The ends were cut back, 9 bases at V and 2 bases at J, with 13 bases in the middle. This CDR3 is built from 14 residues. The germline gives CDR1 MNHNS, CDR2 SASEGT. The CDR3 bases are TGTGCCAGTAGGGGGGCAGGAAACACCGGGGAGCTGTTTTTT. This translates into CASRGAGNTGELFF.

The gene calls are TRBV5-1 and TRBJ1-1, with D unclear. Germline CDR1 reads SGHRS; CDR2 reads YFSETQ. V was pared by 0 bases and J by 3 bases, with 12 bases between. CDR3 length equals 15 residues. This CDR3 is CASSLAAGSHTEAFF. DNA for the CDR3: TGCGCCAGCAGCTTGGCAGCGGGGAGTCACACTGAAGCTTTCTTT.

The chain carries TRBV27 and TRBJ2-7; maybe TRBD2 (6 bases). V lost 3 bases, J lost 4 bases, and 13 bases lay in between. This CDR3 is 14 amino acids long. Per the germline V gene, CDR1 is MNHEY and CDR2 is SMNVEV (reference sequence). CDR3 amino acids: CASSFGLARYEQYF. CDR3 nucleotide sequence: TGTGCCAGCAGTTTTGGGCTAGCGCGATACGAGCAGTACTTC.

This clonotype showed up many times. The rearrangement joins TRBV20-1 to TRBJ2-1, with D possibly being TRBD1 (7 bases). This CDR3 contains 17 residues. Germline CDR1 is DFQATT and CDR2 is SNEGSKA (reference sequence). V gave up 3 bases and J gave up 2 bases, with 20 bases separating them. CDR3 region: CSARTPVQGGTYNEQFF. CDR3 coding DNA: TGCAGTGCTAGGACACCCGTTCAGGGGGGCACCTACAATGAGCAGTTCTTC.

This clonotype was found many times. CDR3 loop: CASSLLGIGGNEQFF. In nucleotides, the CDR3 is TGTGCCAGCAGCTTGCTAGGGATCGGAGGTAATGAGCAGTTCTTC. The genes are TRBV7-9 and TRBJ2-1; the D gene is possibly TRBD2 (5 bases). Germline-derived CDR1 and CDR2 are SEHNR and FQNEAQ (reference sequence). The CDR3 covers 15 residues. V dropped 3 bases and J dropped 7 bases, with 16 bases sitting between them.

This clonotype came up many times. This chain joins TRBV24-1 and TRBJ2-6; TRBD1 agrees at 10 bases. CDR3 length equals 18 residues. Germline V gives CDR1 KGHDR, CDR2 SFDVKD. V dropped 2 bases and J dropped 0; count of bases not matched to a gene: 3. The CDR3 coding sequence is TGTGCCACCAGTGATTCCGGGACAGGGGACTCTGGGGCCAACGTCCTGACTTTC. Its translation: CATSDSGTGDSGANVLTF.

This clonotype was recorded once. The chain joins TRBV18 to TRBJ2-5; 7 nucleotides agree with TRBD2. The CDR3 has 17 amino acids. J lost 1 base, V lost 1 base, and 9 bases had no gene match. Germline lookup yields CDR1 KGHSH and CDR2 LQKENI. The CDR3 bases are TGTGCCAGCTCACCACTGATGGGGGAGGGCCGCCAAGAGACCCAGTACTTC. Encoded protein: CASSPLMGEGRQETQYF.

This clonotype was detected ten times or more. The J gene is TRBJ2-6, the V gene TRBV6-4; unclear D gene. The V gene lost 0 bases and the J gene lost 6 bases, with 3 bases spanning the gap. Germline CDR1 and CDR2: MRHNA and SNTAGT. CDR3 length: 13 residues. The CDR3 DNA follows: TGTGCCAGCAGTGACTCGGAGGCCAACGTCCTGACTTTC. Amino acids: CASSDSEANVLTF.

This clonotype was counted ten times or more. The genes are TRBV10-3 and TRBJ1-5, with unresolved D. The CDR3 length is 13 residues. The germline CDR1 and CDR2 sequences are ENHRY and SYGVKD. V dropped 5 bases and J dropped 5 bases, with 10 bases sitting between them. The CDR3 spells CAISSHEDQPQHF. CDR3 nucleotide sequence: TGTGCCATCAGTTCACACGAGGATCAGCCCCAGCATTTT.

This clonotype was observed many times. CDR3 sequence (DNA): TGTGCCAGCAGCCAAAGTCCCGGGACTAGCGGGAGGGGCAATGAGCAGTTCTTC. It translates to CASSQSPGTSGRGNEQFF. The V and J genes are TRBV4-2 and TRBJ2-1; 16 bases match TRBD2. The germline gives CDR1 LGHNA, CDR2 YNFKEQ. The length of the CDR3 is 18 residues. The ends lost 2 bases at V and 6 bases at J; junction bases unmatched: 7.

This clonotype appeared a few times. CDR3 nucleotide sequence: TGTGCCAGCAGCTCGGGGACAGGGAATGGGAACTATGGCTACACCTTC. Encoded protein: CASSSGTGNGNYGYTF. This chain links TRBV7-2 with TRBJ1-2, with TRBD1 matching 9 bases. Trimming removed 4 bases from V and 2 bases from J; junction bases left unmatched: 8. The germline V gene encodes CDR1 SGHTA and CDR2 FQGNSA. The CDR3 is 16 residues long.

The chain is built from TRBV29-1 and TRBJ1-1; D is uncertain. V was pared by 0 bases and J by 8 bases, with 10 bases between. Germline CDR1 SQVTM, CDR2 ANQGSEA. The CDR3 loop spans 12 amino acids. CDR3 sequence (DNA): TGCAGCGTTGAAGATCCGGAGTCCGAAGCTTTCTTT. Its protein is CSVEDPESEAFF.

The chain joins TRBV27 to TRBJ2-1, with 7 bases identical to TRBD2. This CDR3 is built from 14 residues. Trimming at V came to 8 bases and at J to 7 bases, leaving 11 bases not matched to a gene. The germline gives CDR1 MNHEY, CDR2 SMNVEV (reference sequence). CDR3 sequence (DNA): TGTGCCAGCGGAGCGGGACGGTACCTTAATGAGCAGTTCTTC. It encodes CASGAGRYLNEQFF.

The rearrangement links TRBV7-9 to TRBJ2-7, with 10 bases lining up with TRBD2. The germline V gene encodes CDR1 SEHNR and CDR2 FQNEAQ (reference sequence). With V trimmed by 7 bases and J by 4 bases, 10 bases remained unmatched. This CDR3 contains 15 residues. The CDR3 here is CASTLSGGIGYEQYF. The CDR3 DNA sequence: TGTGCCAGCACCCTTAGCGGGGGGATAGGGTACGAGCAGTACTTC.

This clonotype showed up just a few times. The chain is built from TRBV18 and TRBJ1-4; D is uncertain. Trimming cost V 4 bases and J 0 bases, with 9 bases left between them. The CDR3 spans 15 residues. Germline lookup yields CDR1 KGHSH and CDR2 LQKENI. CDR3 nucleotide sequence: TGTGCCAGCTCACGAGAAGGACCAACTAATGAAAAACTGTTTTTT. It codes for CASSREGPTNEKLFF.

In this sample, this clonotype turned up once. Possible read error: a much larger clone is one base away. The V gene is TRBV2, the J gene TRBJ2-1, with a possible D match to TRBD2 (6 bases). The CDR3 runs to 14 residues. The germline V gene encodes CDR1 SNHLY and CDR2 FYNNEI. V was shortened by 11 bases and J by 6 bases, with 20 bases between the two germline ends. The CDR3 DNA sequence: TGTGCCGGAGGGGAGCGGGTTCAATCCAATGAGCAGTTCTTC. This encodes CAGGERVQSNEQFF.

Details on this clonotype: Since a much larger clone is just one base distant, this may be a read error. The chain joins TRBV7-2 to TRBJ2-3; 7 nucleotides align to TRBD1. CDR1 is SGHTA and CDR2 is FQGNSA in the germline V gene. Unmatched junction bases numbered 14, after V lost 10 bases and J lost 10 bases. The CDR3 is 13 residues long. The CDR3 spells CATSGQFRDAQYF. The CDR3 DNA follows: TGTGCCACCTCGGGACAGTTCAGGGATGCGCAGTATTTT.

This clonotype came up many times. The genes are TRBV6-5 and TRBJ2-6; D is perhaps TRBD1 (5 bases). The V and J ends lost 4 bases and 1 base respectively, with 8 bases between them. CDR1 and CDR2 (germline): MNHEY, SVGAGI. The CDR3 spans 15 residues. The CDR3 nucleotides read TGTGCCAGCAGTTCAGGGTTATCTGGGGCCAACGTCCTGACTTTC. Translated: CASSSGLSGANVLTF.

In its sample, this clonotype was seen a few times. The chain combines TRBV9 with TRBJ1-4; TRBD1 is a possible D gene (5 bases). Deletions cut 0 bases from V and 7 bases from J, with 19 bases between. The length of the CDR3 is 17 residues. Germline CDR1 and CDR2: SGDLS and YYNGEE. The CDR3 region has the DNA TGTGCCAGCAGCGTAGGCCAGGGCTGGTCTTCTGGTGAAAAACTGTTTTTT. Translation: CASSVGQGWSSGEKLFF. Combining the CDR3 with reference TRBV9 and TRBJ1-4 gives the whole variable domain DSGVTQTPKHLITATGQRVTLRCSPRSGDLSVYWYQQSLDQGLQFLIQYYNGEERAKGNILERFSAQQFPDLHSELNLSSLELGDSALYFCASSVGQGWSSGEKLFFGSGTQLSVL.

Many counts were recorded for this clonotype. In DNA form, the CDR3 reads TGTGCCAGTAGTCCCTATCTAGCGTCCAATGAGCAGTTCTTC. Protein sequence: CASSPYLASNEQFF. This sequence joins TRBV19 and TRBJ2-1, with a possible D match to TRBD2 (6 bases). The V end lost 5 bases, the J end lost 6 bases, and 14 bases lay between the germline ends. Germline-derived CDR1 and CDR2 are LNHDA and SQIVND (reference sequence). There are 14 residues in the CDR3.

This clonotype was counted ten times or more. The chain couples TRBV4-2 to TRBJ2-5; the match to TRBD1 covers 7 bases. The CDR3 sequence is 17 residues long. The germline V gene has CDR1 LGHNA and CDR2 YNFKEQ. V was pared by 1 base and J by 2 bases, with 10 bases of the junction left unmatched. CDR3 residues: CASSQGQGVGGQETQYF. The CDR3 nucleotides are TGTGCCAGCAGCCAAGGACAGGGAGTTGGGGGACAAGAGACCCAGTACTTC.

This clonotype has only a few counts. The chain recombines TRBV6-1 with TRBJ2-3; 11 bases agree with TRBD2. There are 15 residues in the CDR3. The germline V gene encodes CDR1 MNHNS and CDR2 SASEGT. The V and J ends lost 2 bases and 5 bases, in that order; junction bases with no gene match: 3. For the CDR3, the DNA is TGTGCCAGCAGTGAACGTAGCGGGGGGGTAGATACGCAGTATTTT. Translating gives CASSERSGGVDTQYF.

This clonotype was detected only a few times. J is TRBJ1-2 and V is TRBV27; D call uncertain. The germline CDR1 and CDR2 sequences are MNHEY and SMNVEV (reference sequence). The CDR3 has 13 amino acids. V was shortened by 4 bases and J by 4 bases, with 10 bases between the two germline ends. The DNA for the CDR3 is TGTGCCAGCAGTTCCCAAAACACCTATGGCTACACCTTC. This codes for CASSSQNTYGYTF.

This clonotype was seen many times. CDR3 DNA: TGTGCCAGCAGTTTAGGTTCGGGGTTTAATCAGCCCCAGCATTTT. Translation: CASSLGSGFNQPQHF. The chain employs TRBV12-3 or TRBV12-4 and TRBJ1-5; the D is unclear. This CDR3 has 15 amino acids. Between the trimmed V and J ends, which lost 1 base and 4 bases, there was a span of 11 bases.

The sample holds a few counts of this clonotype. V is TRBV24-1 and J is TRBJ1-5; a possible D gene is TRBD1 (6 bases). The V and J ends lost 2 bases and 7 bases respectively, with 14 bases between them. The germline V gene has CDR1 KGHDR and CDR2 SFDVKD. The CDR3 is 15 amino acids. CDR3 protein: CATSDSQGQGQPQHF. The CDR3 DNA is TGTGCCACCAGTGATTCACAGGGCCAGGGACAGCCCCAGCATTTT.

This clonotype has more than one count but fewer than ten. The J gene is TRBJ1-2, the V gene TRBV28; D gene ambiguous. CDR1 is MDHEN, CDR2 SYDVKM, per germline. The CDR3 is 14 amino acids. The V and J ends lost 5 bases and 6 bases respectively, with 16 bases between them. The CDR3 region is CASSTLNRLHGYTF. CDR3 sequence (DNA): TGTGCCAGCAGTACTCTGAACAGACTGCATGGCTACACCTTC.

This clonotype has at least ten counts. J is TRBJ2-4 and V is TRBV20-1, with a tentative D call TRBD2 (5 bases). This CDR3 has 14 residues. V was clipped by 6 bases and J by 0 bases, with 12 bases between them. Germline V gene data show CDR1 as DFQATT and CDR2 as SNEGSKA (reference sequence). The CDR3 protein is CSADGLLAKNIQYF. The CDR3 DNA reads TGCAGTGCGGATGGACTTCTAGCCAAAAACATTCAGTACTTC.

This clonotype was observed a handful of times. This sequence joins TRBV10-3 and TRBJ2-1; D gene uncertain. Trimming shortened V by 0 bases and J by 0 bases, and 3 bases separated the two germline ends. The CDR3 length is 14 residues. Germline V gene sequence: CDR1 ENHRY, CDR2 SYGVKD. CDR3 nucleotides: TGTGCCATCAGTGAGTCGGCCTCCTACAATGAGCAGTTCTTC. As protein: CAISESASYNEQFF.

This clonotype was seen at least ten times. The CDR3 nucleotides are TGTGCCAGCAGCCGCCTAGCCGGGGAGCTGTTTTTT. Translated, it gives CASSRLAGELFF. V is TRBV12-3 or TRBV12-4 and J is TRBJ2-2; D unresolved. The CDR3 is 12 amino acids. V lost 6 bases, J lost 6 bases, and 8 bases lay in between.